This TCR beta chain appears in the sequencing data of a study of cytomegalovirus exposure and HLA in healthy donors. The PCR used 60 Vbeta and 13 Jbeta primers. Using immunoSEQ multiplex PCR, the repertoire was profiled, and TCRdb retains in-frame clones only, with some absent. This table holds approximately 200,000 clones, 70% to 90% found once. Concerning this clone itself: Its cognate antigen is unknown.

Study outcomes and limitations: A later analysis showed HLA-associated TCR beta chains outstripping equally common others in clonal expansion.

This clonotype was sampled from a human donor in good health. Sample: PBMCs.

The chain's CDR3 is CASSQESGLAGVAGELFF. The CDR3 nucleotides read TGTGCCAGCAGCCAAGAATCGGGACTAGCGGGAGTCGCCGGGGAGCTGTTTTTT. The J gene is TRBJ2-2, the V gene TRBV14; 14 positions match TRBD2. Germline loops: CDR1 SGHDN, CDR2 FVKESK. The V segment lost 0 bases and the J segment 6 bases; nucleotides outside the gene matches: 6. This CDR3 spans 18 amino acids.